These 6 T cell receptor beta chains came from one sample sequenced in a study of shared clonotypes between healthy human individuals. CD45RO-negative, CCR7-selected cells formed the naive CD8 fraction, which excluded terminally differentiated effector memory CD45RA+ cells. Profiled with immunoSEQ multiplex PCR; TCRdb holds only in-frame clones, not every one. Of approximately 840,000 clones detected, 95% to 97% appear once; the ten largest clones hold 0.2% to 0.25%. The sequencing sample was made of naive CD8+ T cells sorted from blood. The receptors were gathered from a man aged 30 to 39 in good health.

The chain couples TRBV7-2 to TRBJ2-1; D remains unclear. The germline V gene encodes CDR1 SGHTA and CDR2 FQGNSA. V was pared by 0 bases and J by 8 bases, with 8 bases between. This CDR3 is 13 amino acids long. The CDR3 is CASSLAPVHEQFF. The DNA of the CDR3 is TGTGCCAGCAGCTTAGCGCCGGTACATGAGCAGTTCTTC.

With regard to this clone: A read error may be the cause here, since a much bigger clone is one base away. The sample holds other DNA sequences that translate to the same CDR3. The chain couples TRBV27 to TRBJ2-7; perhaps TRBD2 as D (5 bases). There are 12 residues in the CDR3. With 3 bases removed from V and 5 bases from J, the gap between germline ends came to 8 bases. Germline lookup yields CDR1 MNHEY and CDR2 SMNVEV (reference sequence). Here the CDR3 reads CASSLLGDEQYF. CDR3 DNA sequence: TGTGCCAGCAGTTTGCTCGGGGACGAGCAGTACTTC.

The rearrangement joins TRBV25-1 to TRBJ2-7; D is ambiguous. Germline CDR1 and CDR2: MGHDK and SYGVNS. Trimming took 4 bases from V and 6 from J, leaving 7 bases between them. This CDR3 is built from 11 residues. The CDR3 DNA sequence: TGTGCCAGCAGTGTCCTAGGCGAGCAGTACTTC. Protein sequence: CASSVLGEQYF.

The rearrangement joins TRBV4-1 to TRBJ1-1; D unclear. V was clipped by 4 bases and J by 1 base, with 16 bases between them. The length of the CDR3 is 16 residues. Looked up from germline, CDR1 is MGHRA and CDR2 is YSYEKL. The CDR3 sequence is CASSPGPVAGNTEAFF. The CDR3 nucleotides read TGCGCCAGCAGCCCCGGCCCGGTGGCGGGGAACACTGAAGCTTTCTTT.

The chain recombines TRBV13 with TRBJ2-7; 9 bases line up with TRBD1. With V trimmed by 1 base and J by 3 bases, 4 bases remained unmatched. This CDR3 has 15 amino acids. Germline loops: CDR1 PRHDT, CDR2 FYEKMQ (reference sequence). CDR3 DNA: TGTGCCAGCAGCTTAGAGGGGACAGGGATCTACGAGCAGTACTTC. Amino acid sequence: CASSLEGTGIYEQYF.

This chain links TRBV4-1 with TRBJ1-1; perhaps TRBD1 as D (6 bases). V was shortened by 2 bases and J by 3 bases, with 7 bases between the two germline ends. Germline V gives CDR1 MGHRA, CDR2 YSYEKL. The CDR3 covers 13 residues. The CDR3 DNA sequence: TGCGCCAGCAGCCAACAGGGGTACACTGAAGCTTTCTTT. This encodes CASSQQGYTEAFF.